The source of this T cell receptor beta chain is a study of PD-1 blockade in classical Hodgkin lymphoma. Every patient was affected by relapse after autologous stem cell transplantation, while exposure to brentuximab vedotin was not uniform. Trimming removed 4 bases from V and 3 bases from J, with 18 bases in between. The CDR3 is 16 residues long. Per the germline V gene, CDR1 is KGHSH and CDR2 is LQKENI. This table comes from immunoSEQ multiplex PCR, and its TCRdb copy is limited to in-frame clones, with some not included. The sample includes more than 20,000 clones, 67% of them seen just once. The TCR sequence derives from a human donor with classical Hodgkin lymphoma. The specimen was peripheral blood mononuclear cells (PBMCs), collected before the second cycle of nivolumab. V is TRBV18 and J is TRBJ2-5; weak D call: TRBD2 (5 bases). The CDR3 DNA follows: TGTGCCAGCTCACGCAAAGGGTCGGGGAAGGAAGAGACCCAGTACTTC. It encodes CASSRKGSGKEETQYF.